This entry lists 29 T cell receptor beta chains sequenced from one sample in a study of cytomegalovirus exposure and HLA in healthy donors. PCR employed 60 Vbeta and 13 Jbeta primers. Libraries were prepared by immunoSEQ multiplex PCR; TCRdb keeps only in-frame clonotypes and omits some of them. The table lists around 140,000 clones, approximately 77% of them singletons, with 0.94% in the top ten. The sequenced material came from PBMCs. These receptors all stem from a woman aged 60-75 years in good health and CMV-seronegative.

The gene calls are TRBV14 and TRBJ1-1; no clear D gene. V lost 0 bases and J lost 6, with 14 bases in between. There are 15 residues in the CDR3. Germline CDR1 is SGHDN and CDR2 is FVKESK. The CDR3 DNA sequence: TGTGCCAGCAGCCAAGATCTGTGGGGAGGCGCTGAAGCTTTCTTT. Its protein product is CASSQDLWGGAEAFF. Supplemented by reference TRBV14 and TRBJ1-1, the full variable domain reads EAGVTQFPSHSVIEKGQTVTLRCDPISGHDNLYWYRRVMGKEIKFLLHFVKESKQDESGMPNNRFLAERTGGTYSTLKVQPAELEDSGVYFCASSQDLWGGAEAFFGQGTRLTVV.

The genes are TRBV5-4 and TRBJ1-4, with D hard to call. This CDR3 has 15 amino acids. Germline-derived CDR1 and CDR2 are SGHNT and YYREEE (reference sequence). V shed 0 bases and J shed 4 bases, with 10 bases lying between them. The CDR3 region is CASSLGGLINEKLFF. The CDR3 region has the DNA TGTGCCAGCAGCTTGGGAGGGCTCATTAATGAAAAACTGTTTTTT.

The chain links TRBV28 to TRBJ2-6; perhaps TRBD1 as D (5 bases). Germline CDR1 MDHEN, CDR2 SYDVKM. Trimming shortened V by 2 bases and J by 3 bases, and 8 bases separated the two germline ends. CDR3 length: 15 residues. CDR3 sequence (DNA): TGTGCCAGCAGTTTAATGGGGCGTGGGGCCAACGTCCTGACTTTC. The encoded protein is CASSLMGRGANVLTF. Looking up the rest from reference TRBV28 and TRBJ2-6 gives the full variable domain: DVKVTQSSRYLVKRTGEKVFLECVQDMDHENMFWYRQDPGLGLRLIYFSYDVKMKEKGDIPEGYSVSREKKERFSLILESASTNQTSMYLCASSLMGRGANVLTFGAGSRLTVL.

This clone was recorded a few times. One end of the junction fails to match germline, which may point to a read error. The rearrangement links TRBV4-1 to TRBJ2-3; D is perhaps TRBD2 (6 bases). Per the germline V gene, CDR1 is MGHRA and CDR2 is YSYEKL. CDR3 size: 14 residues. CDR3 sequence: CASSQEGRGRAARF. DNA for the CDR3: TGCGCCAGCAGCCAAGAAGGGCGGGGTAGAGCGGCAAGGTTT.

V and J are TRBV5-4 and TRBJ2-5, with 12 bases identical to TRBD1. The CDR3 extends over 14 amino acids. V gave up 3 bases and J gave up 4 bases; unmatched junction bases: 1. CDR1 and CDR2 from the germline V gene are SGHNT and YYREEE (reference sequence). The CDR3 DNA reads TGTGCCAGCAGCTGGGACAGGGGGCGAGAGACCCAGTACTTC. This gives the protein CASSWDRGRETQYF.

The rearrangement joins TRBV18 to TRBJ2-5; a possible D gene is TRBD1 (7 bases). CDR1 and CDR2 from the germline V gene are KGHSH and LQKENI. This CDR3 has 13 residues. V lost 6 bases and J 5 bases, leaving 13 bases between the germline ends. In nucleotides, the CDR3 is TGTGCCAGCTCCCAGCAGGGGGGCGAGACCCAGTACTTC. Its protein is CASSQQGGETQYF.

The rearrangement links TRBV11-2 to TRBJ2-7; 7 bases line up with TRBD1. The CDR3 loop spans 14 amino acids. Germline V gene data show CDR1 as SGHAT and CDR2 as FQNNGV. V trimming: 9 bases; J trimming: 2 bases; junction bases outside the gene matches: 10. The CDR3 reads CASRNRGETYEQYF. The CDR3 bases are TGTGCCAGTAGAAACAGGGGCGAGACCTACGAGCAGTACTTC.

The chain recombines TRBV5-1 with TRBJ2-7; possible D gene TRBD2, 6 bases. CDR1 SGHRS and CDR2 YFSETQ come from the germline V gene. The CDR3 has 13 residues. V was clipped by 4 bases and J by 5 bases, with 13 bases between them. CDR3 DNA: TGCGCCAGCAGCCATCTGGGCGGGGACGAGCAGTACTTC. Translated, it gives CASSHLGGDEQYF.

This chain joins TRBV7-2 and TRBJ1-1; tentatively, D is TRBD1 (5 bases). The germline V gene has CDR1 SGHTA and CDR2 FQGNSA. V lost 2 bases, J lost 1 base, and 5 bases lay in between. CDR3 length equals 13 residues. The chain's CDR3 is CASSLQGNTEAFF. CDR3 sequence (DNA): TGTGCCAGCAGCTTACAGGGGAACACTGAAGCTTTCTTT.

A few counts support this clone. The rearrangement links TRBV14 to TRBJ1-2; D perhaps matches TRBD1 (6 bases). The CDR3 covers 14 residues. Germline CDR1 reads SGHDN; CDR2 reads FVKESK. Between the trimmed V and J ends, which lost 7 bases and 4 bases, there was a span of 16 bases. The CDR3 is CASTLQGSAYGYTF. CDR3 in DNA: TGTGCCAGCACCTTACAGGGATCGGCCTATGGCTACACCTTC.

This clone was counted between two and nine times. This chain uses TRBV29-1 with TRBJ1-2; D gene unclear. The CDR3 is 12 residues long. Trimming stripped 0 bases from V and 8 bases from J, with 10 bases between. From germline, CDR1 is SQVTM and CDR2 ANQGSEA. This CDR3 reads CSVEERGPGYTF. The CDR3 nucleotides read TGCAGCGTTGAAGAACGCGGCCCAGGCTACACCTTC.

The chain uses TRBV7-9 and TRBJ1-1, with no clear D. The germline CDR1 and CDR2 sequences are SEHNR and FQNEAQ (reference sequence). Trimming cost V 0 bases and J 1 base, with 6 bases left between them. CDR3 size: 14 residues. The DNA for the CDR3 is TGTGCCAGCAGCTTAGCCCCCCAGAACACTGAAGCTTTCTTT. It translates to CASSLAPQNTEAFF.

This chain connects TRBV29-1 to TRBJ2-1; 11 nucleotides agree with TRBD2. Losses at the gene ends were 7 bases for V and 4 bases for J; bases not matched to a gene: 6. The length of the CDR3 is 14 residues. The germline V gene has CDR1 SQVTM and CDR2 ANQGSEA. The CDR3 nucleotides are TGCAGCGCCAAGCGGACTAGCGGGTACAATGAGCAGTTCTTC. Its translation is CSAKRTSGYNEQFF.

The sample holds one count of this clone. This chain uses TRBV2 with TRBJ1-2; the match to TRBD1 covers 7 bases. Trimming took 7 bases from V and 3 from J; bases not matched to a gene: 5. This CDR3 comprises 13 residues. Per the germline V gene, CDR1 is SNHLY and CDR2 is FYNNEI. The CDR3 spells CASNVDRDYGYTF. The CDR3 region has the DNA TGTGCCAGCAACGTAGACAGGGACTATGGCTACACCTTC.

Of note for this clone: Other DNA variants within this sample encode the same CDR3. The chain joins TRBV10-3 to TRBJ2-7; D is uncertain. V dropped 0 bases and J dropped 3 bases, with 6 bases sitting between them. CDR3 length: 13 residues. Germline V gives CDR1 ENHRY, CDR2 SYGVKD. The CDR3 nucleotides read TGTGCCATCAGTGAGTCCGGTGACTACGAGCAGTACTTC. Translation: CAISESGDYEQYF.

The chain employs TRBV6-1 and TRBJ2-3; a possible D gene is TRBD2 (5 bases). CDR3 size: 13 residues. Germline assignment: CDR1 MNHNS and CDR2 SASEGT. V lost 6 bases, J lost 3 bases, and 10 bases lay in between. The CDR3 DNA reads as TGTGCCAGCAGCTTCCCGGGGACAGATACGCAGTATTTT. Its protein is CASSFPGTDTQYF.

The chain uses TRBV14 and TRBJ2-1; TRBD2 matches 10 bases. The CDR3 runs to 16 residues. The V and J ends lost 6 bases and 4 bases, in that order; junction bases with no gene match: 9. Germline-derived CDR1 and CDR2 are SGHDN and FVKESK. The CDR3 DNA sequence: TGTGCCAGCAGTCATAGACTAGCGGGCCTTTACAATGAGCAGTTCTTC. Its translation: CASSHRLAGLYNEQFF.

The chain couples TRBV5-1 to TRBJ1-3; 8 nucleotides line up with TRBD1. V lost 0 bases, J lost 8 bases, and 4 bases stayed unmatched. This CDR3 region has 14 residues. Germline V gene sequence: CDR1 SGHRS, CDR2 YFSETQ. The CDR3 bases are TGCGCCAGCAGCTTGGGCAGGGGGCCGGACACCATATATTTT. Translation: CASSLGRGPDTIYF.

This rearrangement joins TRBV5-5 to TRBJ1-6; a weak D match, TRBD1 (6 bases). Trimming removed 4 bases at V and 5 bases at J, with 13 bases between. The germline V gene has CDR1 SGHKS and CDR2 YYEKEE (reference sequence). The CDR3 contains 15 residues. The DNA for the CDR3 is TGTGCCAGCAGCCATCAAGGACAGAATAATTCACCCCTCCACTTT. It is translated as CASSHQGQNNSPLHF.

The gene calls are TRBV19 and TRBJ2-4; 10 bases agree with TRBD2. The CDR3 loop spans 17 amino acids. With V trimmed by 5 bases and J by 7 bases, 14 bases remained unmatched. The germline V gene has CDR1 LNHDA and CDR2 SQIVND (reference sequence). CDR3 amino acids: CASSLQREGPKSNIQYF. CDR3 sequence (DNA): TGTGCCAGTAGTCTCCAGCGGGAGGGCCCCAAGTCGAACATTCAGTACTTC.

The chain has TRBV18 and TRBJ1-1; TRBD1 aligns across 12 bases. Germline V gene lookup returns CDR1 KGHSH and CDR2 LQKENI. V trimming: 3 bases; J trimming: 4 bases; junction bases outside the gene matches: 12. This CDR3 region has 18 residues. Here the CDR3 reads CASSPGGKGQGARTEAFF. Written as DNA, the CDR3 is TGTGCCAGCTCACCTGGTGGGAAGGGACAGGGGGCGCGCACTGAAGCTTTCTTT.

The chain uses TRBV6-1 and TRBJ1-1, with a tentative D call TRBD1 (5 bases). V lost 6 bases, J lost 4 bases, and 15 bases lay in between. The CDR3 spans 14 residues. Per the germline V gene, CDR1 is MNHNS and CDR2 is SASEGT. The CDR3 nucleotides read TGTGCCAGCAGCCCCTCGGGGGTTCTCACTGAAGCTTTCTTT. Translated: CASSPSGVLTEAFF.

The chain uses TRBV28 and TRBJ2-1, with D possibly TRBD2 on 6 matching bases. The CDR3 spans 15 residues. V lost 3 bases to trimming and J lost 7 bases, with 16 bases between them. Germline values: CDR1 MDHEN, CDR2 SYDVKM. The CDR3 region has the DNA TGTGCCAGCAGTTTTCTAGGAGGGCCGGGTAATGAGCAGTTCTTC. The encoded protein is CASSFLGGPGNEQFF.

In its sample, this clone was seen once. The chain carries TRBV6-1 and TRBJ1-3; D not resolved. Germline V gene lookup returns CDR1 MNHNS and CDR2 SASEGT. V was trimmed by 8 bases and J by 3 bases, leaving 11 bases between them. The CDR3 has 13 amino acids. The CDR3 DNA is TGTGCCAGCCAAACGGGAGGTGGAAACACCATATATTTT. Translating it yields CASQTGGGNTIYF.

This clone was seen a few times. The chain is built from TRBV7-2 and TRBJ1-6, with D maybe TRBD1 (5 bases). The germline V gene has CDR1 SGHTA and CDR2 FQGNSA. V lost 1 base and J 10 bases, leaving 11 bases between the germline ends. CDR3 size: 14 residues. CDR3 residues: CASSLVSGRSPLHF. The CDR3 nucleotides read TGTGCCAGCAGCTTAGTCTCAGGGCGATCACCCCTCCACTTT.

The CDR3 nucleotides are TGTGCCAGCAGTTACGCACAAAACTATGGCTACACCTTC. It specifies CASSYAQNYGYTF. The chain is built from TRBV6-5 and TRBJ1-2; no firm D call. The V end lost 2 bases, the J end lost 2 bases, and 6 bases lay between the germline ends. Per the germline V gene, CDR1 is MNHEY and CDR2 is SVGAGI. The CDR3 sequence is 13 residues long.

The chain combines TRBV28 with TRBJ2-2; D not resolved. The CDR3 is made up of 11 amino acids. V was cut by 6 bases and J by 7 bases, with 6 bases left in between. Germline V gene sequence: CDR1 MDHEN, CDR2 SYDVKM. The CDR3 spells CASRARGELFF. The CDR3 DNA sequence: TGTGCCAGCAGAGCTCGCGGGGAGCTGTTTTTT.

The chain employs TRBV6-5 and TRBJ1-2; D is perhaps TRBD1 (6 bases). The CDR3 covers 14 residues. Germline values: CDR1 MNHEY, CDR2 SVGAGI. Trimming took 3 bases from V and 2 from J, leaving 10 bases between them. The CDR3 region has the DNA TGTGCCAGCAGTTATCAGGGGCCCAACTATGGCTACACCTTC. Its protein is CASSYQGPNYGYTF.

This clone was found a few times. The chain links TRBV28 to TRBJ2-1; D uncertain. Germline loops: CDR1 MDHEN, CDR2 SYDVKM. The CDR3 totals 15 residues. The ends were cut back, 1 base at V and 3 bases at J, with 10 bases in the middle. In nucleotides, the CDR3 is TGTGCCAGCAGTTTATTTTCTAGACTCTACAATGAGCAGTTCTTC. Its translation is CASSLFSRLYNEQFF. Full variable domain (remainder filled in from reference TRBV28 and TRBJ2-1): DVKVTQSSRYLVKRTGEKVFLECVQDMDHENMFWYRQDPGLGLRLIYFSYDVKMKEKGDIPEGYSVSREKKERFSLILESASTNQTSMYLCASSLFSRLYNEQFFGPGTRLTVL.